This T cell receptor (beta chain) was documented in a study of blood T cell repertoires in COVID-19. Study details: Sources were T cells, B-cell-depleted T cells, or PBMCs; the material itself was cDNA or gDNA.

Points on this clone: The germline gene is not matched at one end of the junction; a read error may be the cause.

Authors' processing steps: Reference gene primer amplification yielded estimated nucleated cell counts. The method was immunoSEQ multiplex PCR; TCRdb's version includes in-frame clones alone and lacks a portion of them. That table supplies the V and J calls and clone size; D and trimming were determined from the DNA. The data contain around 190,000 clones, approximately 80% of them singletons. Specimen: peripheral blood. The TCR originated in a woman between 45 and 60 years old with active or convalescent COVID-19.

Here the CDR3 DNA reads TGTGCCAGCAGTCGGGACAGGGTCGATCCCGACTTC. Its protein product is CASSRDRVDPDF. The chain recombines TRBV28 with TRBJ2-7, with 9 bases aligning to TRBD1. From germline, CDR1 is MDHEN and CDR2 SYDVKM. The CDR3 has 12 residues.